The 18 T cell receptor beta chains given below trace back to one sample, sequenced in a study of T cell responses to AZD1222 COVID-19 vaccine. Some clones are missing from TCRdb's copy, which holds only in-frame ones; the method was immunoSEQ multiplex PCR. This table holds about 150,000 clones, about 92% found once. The sample here was peripheral blood, taken 28 days after the second AZD1222 dose. These receptors were obtained from an adult who received the AZD1222 COVID-19 vaccine.

This chain joins TRBV2 and TRBJ1-5; TRBD1 matches at 7 bases. This CDR3 has 15 residues. In germline, CDR1 is SNHLY, CDR2 FYNNEI. The V gene end was trimmed by 6 bases and the J gene end by 2 bases; junction bases not matched to a gene: 7. The CDR3, as DNA: TGTGCCAGCAGCTTTCAGGGGGATGGCAATCAGCCCCAGCATTTT. Translating it yields CASSFQGDGNQPQHF.

The chain employs TRBV7-9 and TRBJ2-2; 7 bases map to TRBD1. The ends lost 5 bases at V and 5 bases at J; junction bases unmatched: 14. This CDR3 region has 17 residues. Per germline, CDR1 SEHNR and CDR2 FQNEAQ (reference sequence). CDR3 nucleotide sequence: TGTGCCAGCAGCGAACGGACAGGAGAGGGGAAAACCGGGGAGCTGTTTTTT. It codes for CASSERTGEGKTGELFF.

The J gene is TRBJ2-7, the V gene TRBV6-1, with D unresolved. This CDR3 has 12 amino acids. The V gene's germline CDR1 is MNHNS and CDR2 SASEGT. Trimming cost V 3 bases and J 6 bases, with 9 bases left between them. CDR3 nucleotides: TGTGCCAGCAGTGACAACGGCCCCGAGCAGTACTTC. Its translation is CASSDNGPEQYF.

This chain links TRBV11-2 with TRBJ2-7; D perhaps matches TRBD1 (5 bases). The length of the CDR3 is 14 residues. Between the trimmed V and J ends, which lost 5 bases and 0 bases, there was a span of 11 bases. In germline, CDR1 is SGHAT, CDR2 FQNNGV. The DNA of the CDR3 is TGTGCCAGCAGCCTAGGCGACAGCTCCTACGAGCAGTACTTC. Protein: CASSLGDSSYEQYF.

The V and J genes are TRBV27 and TRBJ2-5; 8 bases map to TRBD1. V lost 3 bases and J lost 4; bases outside the gene matches: 10. This CDR3 contains 16 residues. From germline, CDR1 is MNHEY and CDR2 SMNVEV (reference sequence). The CDR3: CASSLGQEKRGETQYF. The CDR3 DNA reads TGTGCCAGCAGTTTGGGACAGGAAAAACGGGGAGAGACCCAGTACTTC.

This clone appeared a single time. This chain joins TRBV28 and TRBJ1-5; weak D call: TRBD1 (5 bases). Trimming removed 2 bases at V and 6 bases at J, with 14 bases between. Germline V gene sequence: CDR1 MDHEN, CDR2 SYDVKM. This CDR3 comprises 15 residues. CDR3 loop: CASSLGQGRSQPQHF. The CDR3 DNA reads as TGTGCCAGCAGTTTAGGGCAGGGAAGAAGTCAGCCCCAGCATTTT.

This clone was observed a single time. The CDR3 loop reads CACRKGYSPLHF. The CDR3 DNA is TGTGCCTGCAGAAAAGGCTATTCACCCCTCCACTTT. J is TRBJ1-6 and V is TRBV30, with D uncertain. V was clipped by 6 bases and J by 8 bases, with 11 bases between them. Germline CDR1 GTSNPN, CDR2 SVGIG (reference sequence). The CDR3 loop spans 12 amino acids.

The chain employs TRBV10-2 and TRBJ1-1, with 10 bases matching TRBD1. V gave up 3 bases and J gave up 4 bases; unmatched junction bases: 2. The CDR3 consists of 14 residues. CDR1 and CDR2 (germline): WSHSY, SAAADI. DNA of the CDR3: TGCGCCAGCAGTGATGACAGGGGGCTCACTGAAGCTTTCTTT. This encodes CASSDDRGLTEAFF.

This sequence joins TRBV24-1 and TRBJ2-2; D unresolved. CDR1 KGHDR and CDR2 SFDVKD come from the germline V gene. The CDR3 runs 16 residues. Trimming took off 3 bases at V and 1 base at J, with 11 bases between the two ends. The CDR3 protein is CATSDRPGQNTGELFF. CDR3 DNA sequence: TGTGCCACCAGTGATCGCCCGGGCCAGAACACCGGGGAGCTGTTTTTT.

The chain recombines TRBV7-9 with TRBJ2-3, with D possibly TRBD2 on 6 matching bases. CDR1 is SEHNR, CDR2 FQNEAQ, per germline (reference sequence). This CDR3 region has 12 residues. The V end was cut by 2 bases, the J end by 10 bases, with 10 bases between. CDR3 bases: TGTGCCAGCAGCTTAAGACTAGTTGCGCAGTATTTT. This gives the protein CASSLRLVAQYF.

This rearrangement joins TRBV10-3 to TRBJ1-4; D remains ambiguous. The CDR3 covers 18 residues. Trimming pared 2 bases from V and 3 bases from J, leaving 19 bases between. The germline V gene has CDR1 ENHRY and CDR2 SYGVKD. The CDR3 sequence is CAISETGGLPRANEKLFF. The CDR3 DNA reads as TGTGCCATCAGTGAGACGGGAGGCCTCCCTAGGGCTAATGAAAAACTGTTTTTT.

The chain is built from TRBV24-1 and TRBJ2-2; a possible D gene is TRBD2 (5 bases). Germline V gene data show CDR1 as KGHDR and CDR2 as SFDVKD. The CDR3 is 16 amino acids. V was trimmed by 0 bases and J by 4 bases, leaving 11 bases between them. CDR3 DNA: TGTGCCACCAGTGATTTGCCAACGGCGGGCACCGGGGAGCTGTTTTTT. This encodes CATSDLPTAGTGELFF.

The rearrangement joins TRBV19 to TRBJ1-1; TRBD1 matches at 10 bases. The CDR3 totals 14 residues. Per the germline V gene, CDR1 is LNHDA and CDR2 is SQIVND (reference sequence). V shed 4 bases and J 4 bases; nucleotides not matched to a gene: 3. The CDR3 spells CASSRDRGSTEAFF. The CDR3 bases are TGTGCCAGTAGTAGGGACAGGGGATCCACTGAAGCTTTCTTT.

This chain connects TRBV7-2 to TRBJ1-6; D remains unclear. Trimming shortened V by 6 bases and J by 9 bases, and 9 bases separated the two germline ends. The CDR3 totals 12 residues. Per the germline V gene, CDR1 is SGHTA and CDR2 is FQGNSA. For the CDR3, the DNA is TGTGCCAGCAGTGGACGGGCTTCACCCCTCCACTTT. Protein product: CASSGRASPLHF.

The chain carries TRBV6-5 and TRBJ1-4; 7 bases fit TRBD1. Germline CDR1 and CDR2: MNHEY and SVGAGI. V gave up 0 bases and J gave up 5 bases; unmatched junction bases: 3. This CDR3 contains 15 residues. The CDR3 loop is CASSYSTGLNEKLFF. CDR3 DNA sequence: TGTGCCAGCAGTTACTCGACAGGGTTAAATGAAAAACTGTTTTTT.

The chain recombines TRBV19 with TRBJ2-5, with TRBD1 matching over 7 bases. The J segment lost 5 bases and the V segment lost 4 bases, leaving 10 bases of the junction unmatched. This CDR3 spans 15 amino acids. CDR1 and CDR2 (germline): LNHDA, SQIVND (reference sequence). The CDR3 DNA reads TGTGCCAGTAGTACGTCCCGAGGGGGCAGCGAGACCCAGTACTTC. This sequence encodes CASSTSRGGSETQYF.

DNA of the CDR3: TGTGCCAGCAGCGTGGACGGGACCTACGAGCAGTACTTC. Residues: CASSVDGTYEQYF. The chain couples TRBV5-4 to TRBJ2-7; weak D call: TRBD2 (5 bases). Trimming shortened V by 4 bases and J by 2 bases, and 10 bases separated the two germline ends. The CDR3 spans 13 residues. Germline V gene data show CDR1 as SGHNT and CDR2 as YYREEE (reference sequence).

J is TRBJ2-7 and V is TRBV27; TRBD2 agrees at 8 bases. V was pared by 0 bases and J by 9 bases, with 13 bases of the junction left unmatched. The CDR3 consists of 16 residues. Germline CDR1 and CDR2: MNHEY and SMNVEV (reference sequence). CDR3 region: CASSLSFGAAGGVQYF. CDR3 sequence (DNA): TGTGCCAGCAGTTTATCGTTTGGGGCCGCCGGGGGGGTGCAGTACTTC.